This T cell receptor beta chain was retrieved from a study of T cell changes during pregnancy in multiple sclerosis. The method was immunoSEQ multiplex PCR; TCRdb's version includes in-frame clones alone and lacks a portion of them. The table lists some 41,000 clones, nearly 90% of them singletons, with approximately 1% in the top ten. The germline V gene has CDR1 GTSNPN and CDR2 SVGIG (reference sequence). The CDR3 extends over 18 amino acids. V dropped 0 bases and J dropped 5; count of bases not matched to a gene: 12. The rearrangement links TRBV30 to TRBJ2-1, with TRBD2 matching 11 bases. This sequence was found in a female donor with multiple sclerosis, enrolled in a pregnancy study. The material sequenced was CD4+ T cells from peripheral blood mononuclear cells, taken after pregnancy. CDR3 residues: CAWSVIQTSGARDNEQFF. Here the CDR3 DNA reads TGTGCCTGGAGTGTAATACAGACTAGCGGGGCCCGGGACAATGAGCAGTTCTTC.